The clone carrying this TCR beta chain was recorded only once. This record comes from a study of blood T cell repertoires in COVID-19. Germline loops: CDR1 SGHDT, CDR2 YYEEEE. CDR3 length: 15 amino acids. The germline V and J ends were trimmed by 1 base and 2 bases, with 12 bases remaining between them. The assay was immunoSEQ multiplex PCR, and TCRdb's table has in-frame clones only and misses some. The sample records about 160,000 clones, 70% to 85% being singletons. Material for sequencing was peripheral blood. This clonotype originated in a woman aged 35 to 49 with COVID-19, enrolled during active disease. The chain has TRBV5-6 and TRBJ2-5; maybe TRBD2 (6 bases). In DNA, the CDR3 is TGTGCCAGCAGCTTGATAGCGGAATATCAAGAGACCCAGTACTTC. This encodes CASSLIAEYQETQYF. Combining the CDR3 with reference TRBV5-6 and TRBJ2-5 gives the whole variable domain DAGVTQSPTHLIKTRGQQVTLRCSPKSGHDTVSWYQQALGQGPQFIFQYYEEEERQRGNFPDRFSGHQFPNYSSELNVNALLLGDSALYLCASSLIAEYQETQYFGPGTRLLVL.